A single sample is the source of the 6 T cell receptor beta chains below, sequenced in a study of shared clonotypes between healthy human individuals. The method was immunoSEQ multiplex PCR; TCRdb's version includes in-frame clones alone and lacks a portion of them. The data hold millions of clones, with more than 85% observed a single time. The specimen sequenced was naive CD4+ T cells from PBMCs. Described subset: CD45RA+ positively selected. Receptors originate from a young man in good health. Some clones in this sample may be carry-over from other donors' samples.

Only one count was recorded for this clone. This CDR3 is also generated by other DNA sequences in the sample. The V gene is TRBV18, the J gene TRBJ2-2; 8 bases match TRBD1. The junction had 2 bases not matched to a gene; V was cut back by 3 bases and J by 2 bases. The CDR3 contains 15 residues. Per germline, CDR1 KGHSH and CDR2 LQKENI. Written as DNA, the CDR3 is TGTGCCAGCTCACCCGGACAGGGAAACACCGGGGAGCTGTTTTTT. Translating gives CASSPGQGNTGELFF.

The V and J genes are TRBV18 and TRBJ2-1; 9 bases are shared with TRBD1. With V trimmed by 3 bases and J by 5 bases, 8 bases remained unmatched. The germline V gene has CDR1 KGHSH and CDR2 LQKENI. The CDR3 loop spans 16 amino acids. The CDR3 protein is CASSPPRGTGHNEQFF. The DNA for the CDR3 is TGTGCCAGCTCACCGCCGAGAGGGACAGGGCACAATGAGCAGTTCTTC.

V is TRBV5-4 and J is TRBJ2-3; D gene uncertain. With 4 bases removed from V and 2 bases from J, the gap between germline ends came to 17 bases. The CDR3 length is 16 residues. CDR1 is SGHNT and CDR2 is YYREEE in the germline V gene (reference sequence). As DNA, the CDR3 is TGTGCCAGCAGCCAACGTGTCCCGTTTGCCACAGATACGCAGTATTTT. This gives the protein CASSQRVPFATDTQYF.

The rearrangement joins TRBV27 to TRBJ1-5; D is unclear. Germline values: CDR1 MNHEY, CDR2 SMNVEV (reference sequence). The CDR3 totals 11 residues. The CDR3 loop is CATEFWEAQHF. The DNA of the CDR3 is TGTGCAACGGAATTTTGGGAGGCTCAGCATTTT.

The rearrangement links TRBV2 to TRBJ2-1, with TRBD2 identical over 11 bases. J lost 6 bases, V lost 3 bases, and 1 base had no gene match. The germline gives CDR1 SNHLY, CDR2 FYNNEI. This CDR3 contains 14 residues. The CDR3 region is CASSETSGTNEQFF. The CDR3 DNA sequence: TGTGCCAGCAGTGAGACTAGCGGGACCAATGAGCAGTTCTTC.

A remark on this clone: This same CDR3 is encoded by further DNA sequences in the sample. This chain links TRBV5-1 with TRBJ1-1, with D possibly being TRBD1 (5 bases). This CDR3 has 14 amino acids. Germline loops: CDR1 SGHRS, CDR2 YFSETQ. The ends were cut back, 0 bases at V and 1 base at J, with 7 bases in the middle. CDR3 region: CASSLVGQNTEAFF. The CDR3 bases are TGCGCCAGCAGCTTGGTTGGACAGAACACTGAAGCTTTCTTT.